A selection of T cell receptor beta chains follows, all from one sample in a study of regulatory T cells in long-lasting Graves disease. TCRdb reprocessed the multiplex PCR reads with MiXCR, giving one entry per CDR3 protein. Here the sample spans about 430,000 distinct CDR3 sequences, about 21% being singletons. The sample was peripheral blood mononuclear cells (PBMCs), taken when the disease was refractory, from a patient treated with antithyroid drugs. The origin of the receptors is a female donor with Graves disease. Each CDR3 is given without its conserved first and last residue.

CDR3aa	v_gene	j_gene
ASSLWTQNTDTQY	TRBV4-2	TRBJ2-3
ASSYASEGDTQY	TRBV6-9	TRBJ2-3
ASRGVPGGPSGANVLT	TRBV6-1	TRBJ2-6
ASSQSRGAYEQY	TRBV3-1	TRBJ2-7
ASPPGLRHNEQF	TRBV7-3	TRBJ2-1
ASSLEQGSDGYT	TRBV5-6	TRBJ1-2
ASSPGLAGGEGYEQY	TRBV7-8	TRBJ2-7
ASSEEGESWY	TRBV6-1	TRBJ2-3
SAHLSLAGGQY	TRBV20-1	TRBJ2-7
ASSLGRDRGNQPQH	TRBV28	TRBJ1-5
ASSPRAGTYTEAF	TRBV6-1	TRBJ1-1
ASSSGLGQETQY	TRBV6-5	TRBJ2-5
AWSPQGSGELF	TRBV30	TRBJ2-2
ASTFEGLGELF	TRBV7-3	TRBJ2-2
ASVGRVGYNEQF	TRBV28	TRBJ2-1
ASSSLGGPNQPQH	TRBV2	TRBJ1-5
ASSETGALLNEKLF	TRBV12-3/TRBV12-4	TRBJ1-4
ASSVEGGSQPQH	TRBV9	TRBJ1-5
ASSAWGTNTGELF	TRBV10-2	TRBJ2-2
ASSHFISGVSGNTIY	TRBV3-1	TRBJ1-3
ATSRVTGGSNEQF	TRBV15	TRBJ2-1
ASSLAGGTNEKLF	TRBV7-2	TRBJ1-4
ASSPTSDNEQF	TRBV18	TRBJ2-1
ATSRDRGNRQPQH	TRBV15	TRBJ1-5
ASRGSNQPQH	TRBV6-1	TRBJ1-5
ASSLGIGVPSYEQY	TRBV5-4	TRBJ2-7
ASSASESSYEQY	TRBV12-3/TRBV12-4	TRBJ2-7